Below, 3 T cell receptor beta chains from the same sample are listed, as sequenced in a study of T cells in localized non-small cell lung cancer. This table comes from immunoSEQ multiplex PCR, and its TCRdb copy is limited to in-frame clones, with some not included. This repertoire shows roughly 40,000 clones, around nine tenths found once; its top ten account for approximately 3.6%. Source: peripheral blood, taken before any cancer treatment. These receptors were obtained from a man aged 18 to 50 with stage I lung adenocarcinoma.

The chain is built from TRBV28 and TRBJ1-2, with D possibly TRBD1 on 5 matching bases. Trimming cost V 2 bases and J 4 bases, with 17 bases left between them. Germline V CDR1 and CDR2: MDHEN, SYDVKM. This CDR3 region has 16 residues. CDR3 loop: CASSLRRQRIIYGYTF. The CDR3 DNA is TGTGCCAGCAGTTTACGTCGACAGCGAATTATCTATGGCTACACCTTC.

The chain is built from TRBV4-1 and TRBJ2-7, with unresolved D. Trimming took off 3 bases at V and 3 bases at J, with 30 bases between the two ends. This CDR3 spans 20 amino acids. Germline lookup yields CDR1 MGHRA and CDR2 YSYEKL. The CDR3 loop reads CASSHNYYYNSGQKNYEQYF. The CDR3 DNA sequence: TGCGCCAGCAGCCACAACTATTACTATAATAGTGGGCAGAAGAACTACGAGCAGTACTTC.

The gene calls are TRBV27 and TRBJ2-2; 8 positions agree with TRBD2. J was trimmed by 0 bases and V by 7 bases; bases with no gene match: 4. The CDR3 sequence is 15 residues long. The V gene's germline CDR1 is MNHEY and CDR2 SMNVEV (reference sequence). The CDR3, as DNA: TGTGCCAGCACTCGGGGGGGCTCGAACACCGGGGAGCTGTTTTTT. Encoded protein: CASTRGGSNTGELFF.